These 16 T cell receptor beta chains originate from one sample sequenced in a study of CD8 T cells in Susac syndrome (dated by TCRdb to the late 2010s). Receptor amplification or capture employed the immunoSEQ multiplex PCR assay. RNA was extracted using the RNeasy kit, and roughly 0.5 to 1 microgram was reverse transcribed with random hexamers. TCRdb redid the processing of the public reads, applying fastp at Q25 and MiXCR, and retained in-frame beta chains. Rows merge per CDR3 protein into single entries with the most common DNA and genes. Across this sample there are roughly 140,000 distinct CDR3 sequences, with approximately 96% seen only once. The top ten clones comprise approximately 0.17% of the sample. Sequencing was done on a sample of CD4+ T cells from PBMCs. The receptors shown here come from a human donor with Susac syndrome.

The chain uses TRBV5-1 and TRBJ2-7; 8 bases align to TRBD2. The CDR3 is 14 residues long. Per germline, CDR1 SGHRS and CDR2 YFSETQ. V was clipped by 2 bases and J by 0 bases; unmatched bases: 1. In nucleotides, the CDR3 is TGCGCCAGCAGCTTCCGGGGGGGCTCCTACGAGCAGTACTTC. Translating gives CASSFRGGSYEQYF.

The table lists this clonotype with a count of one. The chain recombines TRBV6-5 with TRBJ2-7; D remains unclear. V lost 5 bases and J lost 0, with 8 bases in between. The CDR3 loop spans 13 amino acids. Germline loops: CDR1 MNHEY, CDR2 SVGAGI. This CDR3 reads CASSPRNSYEQYF. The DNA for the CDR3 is TGTGCCAGCAGTCCCCGCAACTCCTACGAGCAGTACTTC.

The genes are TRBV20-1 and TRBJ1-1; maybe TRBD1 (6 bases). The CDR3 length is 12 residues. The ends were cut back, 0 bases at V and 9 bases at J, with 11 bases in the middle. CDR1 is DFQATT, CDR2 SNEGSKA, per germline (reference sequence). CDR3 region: CSARETGYKAFF. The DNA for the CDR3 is TGCAGTGCTAGAGAGACAGGATATAAAGCTTTCTTT.

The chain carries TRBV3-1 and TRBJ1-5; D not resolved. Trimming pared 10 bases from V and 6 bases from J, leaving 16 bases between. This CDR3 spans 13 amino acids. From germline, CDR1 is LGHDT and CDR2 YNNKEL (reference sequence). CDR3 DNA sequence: TGTGCCACGGGAACGGAGGGAGGTCAGCCCCAGCATTTT. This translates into CATGTEGGQPQHF.

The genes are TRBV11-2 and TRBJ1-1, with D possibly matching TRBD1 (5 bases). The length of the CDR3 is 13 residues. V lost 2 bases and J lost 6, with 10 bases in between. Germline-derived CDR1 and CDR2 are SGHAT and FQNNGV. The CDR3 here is CASSLHRPAEAFF. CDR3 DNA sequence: TGTGCCAGCAGCTTACACAGGCCAGCTGAAGCTTTCTTT. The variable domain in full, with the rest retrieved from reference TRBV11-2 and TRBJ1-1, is EAGVAQSPRYKIIEKRQSVAFWCNPISGHATLYWYQQILGQGPKLLIQFQNNGVVDDSQLPKDRFSAERLKGVDSTLKIQPAKLEDSAVYLCASSLHRPAEAFFGQGTRLTVV.

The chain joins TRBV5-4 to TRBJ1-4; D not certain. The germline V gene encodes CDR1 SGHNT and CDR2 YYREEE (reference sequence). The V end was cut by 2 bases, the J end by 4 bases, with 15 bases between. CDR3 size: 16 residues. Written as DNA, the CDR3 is TGTGCCAGCAGCTTAGGAGCGAACGGCCTTAATGAAAAACTGTTTTTT. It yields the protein CASSLGANGLNEKLFF.

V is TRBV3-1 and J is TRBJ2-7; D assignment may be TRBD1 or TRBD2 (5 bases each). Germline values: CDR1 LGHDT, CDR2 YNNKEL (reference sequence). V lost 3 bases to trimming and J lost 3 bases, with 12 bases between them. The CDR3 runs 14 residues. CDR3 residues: CASSQGVGVYEQYF. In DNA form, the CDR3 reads TGTGCCAGCAGCCAGGGGGTCGGAGTCTACGAGCAGTACTTC.

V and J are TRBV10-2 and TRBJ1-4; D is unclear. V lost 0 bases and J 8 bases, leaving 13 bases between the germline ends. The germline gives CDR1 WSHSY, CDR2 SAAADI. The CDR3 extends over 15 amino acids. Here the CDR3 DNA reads TGCGCCAGCAGTGAGTCTGCCAACCGGCGAGAAAAACTGTTTTTT. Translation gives CASSESANRREKLFF.

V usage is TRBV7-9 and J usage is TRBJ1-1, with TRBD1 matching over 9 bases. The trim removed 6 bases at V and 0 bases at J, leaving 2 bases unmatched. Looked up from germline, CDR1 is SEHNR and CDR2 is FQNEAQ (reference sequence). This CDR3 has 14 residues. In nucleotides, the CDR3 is TGTGCCAGCAGGGGACAGGGAATGAACACTGAAGCTTTCTTT. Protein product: CASRGQGMNTEAFF.

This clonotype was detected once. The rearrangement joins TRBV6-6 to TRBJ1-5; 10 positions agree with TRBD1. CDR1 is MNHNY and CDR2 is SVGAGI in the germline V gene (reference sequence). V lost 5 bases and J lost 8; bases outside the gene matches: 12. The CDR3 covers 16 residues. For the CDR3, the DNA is TGTGCCAGCAGTGACCCGGCGGGACAGGGGATAGAGCCCCAGCATTTT. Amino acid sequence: CASSDPAGQGIEPQHF.

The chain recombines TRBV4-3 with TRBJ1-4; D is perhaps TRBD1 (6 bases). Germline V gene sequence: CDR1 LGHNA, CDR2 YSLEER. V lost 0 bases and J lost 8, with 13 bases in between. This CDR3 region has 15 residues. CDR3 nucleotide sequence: TGCGCCAGCAGCCAAGATCTGGGGGCCCGGGAAAAACTGTTTTTT. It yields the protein CASSQDLGAREKLFF.

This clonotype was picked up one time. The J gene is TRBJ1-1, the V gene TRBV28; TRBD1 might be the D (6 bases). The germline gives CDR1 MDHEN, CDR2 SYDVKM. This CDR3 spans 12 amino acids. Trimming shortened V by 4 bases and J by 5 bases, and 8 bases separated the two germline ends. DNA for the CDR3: TGTGCCAGCAGTTGGGGGCTGACTGAAGCTTTCTTT. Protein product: CASSWGLTEAFF.

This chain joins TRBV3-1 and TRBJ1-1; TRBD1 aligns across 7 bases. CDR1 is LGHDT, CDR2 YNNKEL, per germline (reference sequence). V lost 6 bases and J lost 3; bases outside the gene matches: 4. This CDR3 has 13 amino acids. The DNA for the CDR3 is TGTGCCAGCAGTGGGGGACAGCACACTGAAGCTTTCTTT. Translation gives CASSGGQHTEAFF.

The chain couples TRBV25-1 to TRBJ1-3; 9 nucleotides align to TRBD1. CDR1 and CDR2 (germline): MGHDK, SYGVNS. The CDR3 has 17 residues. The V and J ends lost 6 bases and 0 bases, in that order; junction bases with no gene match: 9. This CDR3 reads CASRPPGQGYSGNTIYF. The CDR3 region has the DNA TGTGCCAGCAGACCACCGGGACAGGGCTACTCTGGAAACACCATATATTTT.

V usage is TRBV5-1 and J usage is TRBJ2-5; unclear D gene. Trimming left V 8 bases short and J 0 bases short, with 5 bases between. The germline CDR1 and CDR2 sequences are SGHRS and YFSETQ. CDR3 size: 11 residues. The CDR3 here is CASRNQETQYF. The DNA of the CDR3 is TGCGCCAGTAGGAACCAAGAGACCCAGTACTTC. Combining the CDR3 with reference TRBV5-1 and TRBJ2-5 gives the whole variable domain KAGVTQTPRYLIKTRGQQVTLSCSPISGHRSVSWYQQTPGQGLQFLFEYFSETQRNKGNFPGRFSGRQFSNSRSEMNVSTLELGDSALYLCASRNQETQYFGPGTRLLVL.

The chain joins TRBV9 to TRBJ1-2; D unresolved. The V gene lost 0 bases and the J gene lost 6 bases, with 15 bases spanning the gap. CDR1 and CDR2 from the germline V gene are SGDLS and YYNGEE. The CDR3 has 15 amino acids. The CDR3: CASSVALPGWDGYTF. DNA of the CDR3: TGTGCCAGCAGCGTAGCTCTCCCCGGCTGGGATGGCTACACCTTC.